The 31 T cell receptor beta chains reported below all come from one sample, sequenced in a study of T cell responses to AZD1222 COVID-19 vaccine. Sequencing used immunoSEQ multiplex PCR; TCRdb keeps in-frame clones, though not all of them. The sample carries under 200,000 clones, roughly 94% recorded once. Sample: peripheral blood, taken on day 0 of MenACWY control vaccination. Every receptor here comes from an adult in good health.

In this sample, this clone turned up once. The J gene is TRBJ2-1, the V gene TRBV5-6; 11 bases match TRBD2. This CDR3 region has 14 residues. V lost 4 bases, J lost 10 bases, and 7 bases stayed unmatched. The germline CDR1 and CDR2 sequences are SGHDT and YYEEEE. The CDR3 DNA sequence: TGTGCCAGCAGCGACGTTAGCGGGAGGGGCGAGCAGTTCTTC. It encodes CASSDVSGRGEQFF.

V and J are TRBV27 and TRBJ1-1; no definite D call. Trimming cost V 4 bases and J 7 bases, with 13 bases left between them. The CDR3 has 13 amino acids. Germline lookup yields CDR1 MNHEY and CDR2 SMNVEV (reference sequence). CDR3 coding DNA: TGTGCCAGCAGTTACCTCGACAAGGATGAAGCTTTCTTT. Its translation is CASSYLDKDEAFF.

The CDR3 DNA follows: TGTGCCAGCCGAGAAGGCGGCTATAATTCACCCCTCCACTTT. It specifies CASREGGYNSPLHF. This chain connects TRBV2 to TRBJ1-6; D ambiguous. Germline V gene sequence: CDR1 SNHLY, CDR2 FYNNEI. Trimming left V 8 bases short and J 3 bases short, with 11 bases between. The length of the CDR3 is 14 residues.

CDR3 DNA: TGTGCCAGCAGCACACTGTGGGGGCACGAGACAGGGGGAGAGACCCAGTACTTC. Translated, it gives CASSTLWGHETGGETQYF. The chain combines TRBV5-8 with TRBJ2-5, with 9 bases identical to TRBD1. Germline V gene data show CDR1 as SGHTS and CDR2 as YDEGEE. This CDR3 contains 18 residues. V lost 4 bases and J lost 4; bases outside the gene matches: 17. The variable domain in full, completed from reference TRBV5-8 and TRBJ2-5, reads EAGVTQSPTHLIKTRGQQATLRCSPISGHTSVYWYQQALGLGLQFLLWYDEGEERNRGNFPPRFSGRQFPNYSSELNVNALELEDSALYLCASSTLWGHETGGETQYFGPGTRLLVL.

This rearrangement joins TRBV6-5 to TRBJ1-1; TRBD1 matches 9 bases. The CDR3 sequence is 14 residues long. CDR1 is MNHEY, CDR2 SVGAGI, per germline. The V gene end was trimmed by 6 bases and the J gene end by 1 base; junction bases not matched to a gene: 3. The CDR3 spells CASRLGQGNTEAFF. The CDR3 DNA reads TGTGCCAGCAGGTTGGGACAGGGGAACACTGAAGCTTTCTTT.

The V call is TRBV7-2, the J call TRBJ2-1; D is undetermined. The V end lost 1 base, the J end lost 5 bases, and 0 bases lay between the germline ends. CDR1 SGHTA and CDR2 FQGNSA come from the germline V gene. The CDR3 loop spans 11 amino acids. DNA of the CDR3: TGTGCCAGCAGCTTAGACAATGAGCAGTTCTTC. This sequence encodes CASSLDNEQFF.

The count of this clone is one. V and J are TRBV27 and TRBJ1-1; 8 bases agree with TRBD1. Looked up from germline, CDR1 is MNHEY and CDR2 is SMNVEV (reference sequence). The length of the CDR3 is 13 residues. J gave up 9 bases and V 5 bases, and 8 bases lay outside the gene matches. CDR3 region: CASSGGAGGKAFF. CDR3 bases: TGTGCCAGCAGTGGTGGAGCAGGGGGCAAAGCTTTCTTT.

The DNA for the CDR3 is TGTGCCAGTGCTAATCCTGGCTACACCTTC. Protein product: CASANPGYTF. The V and J genes are TRBV19 and TRBJ1-2; D not certain. Per the germline V gene, CDR1 is LNHDA and CDR2 is SQIVND (reference sequence). The CDR3 is 10 residues long. Trimming took off 8 bases at V and 7 bases at J, with 8 bases between the two ends.

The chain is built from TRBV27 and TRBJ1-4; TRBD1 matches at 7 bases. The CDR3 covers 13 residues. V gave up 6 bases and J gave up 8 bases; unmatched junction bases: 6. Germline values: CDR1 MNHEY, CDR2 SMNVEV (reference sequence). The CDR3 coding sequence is TGTGCCAGCAGGAGGGGGCCCGACGAAAAACTGTTTTTT. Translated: CASRRGPDEKLFF.

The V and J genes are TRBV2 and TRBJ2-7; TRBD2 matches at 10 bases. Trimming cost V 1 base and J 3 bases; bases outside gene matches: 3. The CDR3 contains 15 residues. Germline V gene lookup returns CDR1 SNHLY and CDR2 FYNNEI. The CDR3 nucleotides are TGTGCCAGCAGTGAAGTAATAGCGGGAGGCTACGAGCAGTACTTC. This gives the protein CASSEVIAGGYEQYF.

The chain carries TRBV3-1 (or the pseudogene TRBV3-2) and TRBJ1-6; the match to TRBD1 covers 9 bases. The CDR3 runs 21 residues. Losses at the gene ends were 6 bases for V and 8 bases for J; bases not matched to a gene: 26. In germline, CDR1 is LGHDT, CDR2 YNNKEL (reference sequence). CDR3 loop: CASREEARQGEGGRGDSPLHF. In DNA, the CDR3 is TGTGCCAGCAGGGAAGAGGCTCGACAGGGGGAAGGGGGACGAGGAGATTCACCCCTCCACTTT.

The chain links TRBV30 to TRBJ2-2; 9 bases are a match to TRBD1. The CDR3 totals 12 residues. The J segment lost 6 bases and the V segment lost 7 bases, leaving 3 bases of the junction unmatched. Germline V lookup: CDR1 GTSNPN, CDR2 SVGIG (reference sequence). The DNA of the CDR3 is TGTGCCTCGGGACAGGGAGCCGGGGAGCTGTTTTTT. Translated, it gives CASGQGAGELFF.

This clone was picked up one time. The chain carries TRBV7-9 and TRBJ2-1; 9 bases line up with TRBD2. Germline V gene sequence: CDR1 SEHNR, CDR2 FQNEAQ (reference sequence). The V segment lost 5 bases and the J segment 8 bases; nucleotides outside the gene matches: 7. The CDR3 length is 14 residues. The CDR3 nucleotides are TGTGCCAGCAGCATCAGCGGGAGGATCGATGAGCAGTTCTTC. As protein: CASSISGRIDEQFF.

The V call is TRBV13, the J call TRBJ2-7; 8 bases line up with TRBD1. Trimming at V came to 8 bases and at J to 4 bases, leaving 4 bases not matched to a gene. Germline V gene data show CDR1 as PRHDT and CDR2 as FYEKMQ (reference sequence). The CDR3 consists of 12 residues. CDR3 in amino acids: CASGGQGYEQYF. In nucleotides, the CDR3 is TGTGCCAGCGGAGGACAGGGTTACGAGCAGTACTTC.

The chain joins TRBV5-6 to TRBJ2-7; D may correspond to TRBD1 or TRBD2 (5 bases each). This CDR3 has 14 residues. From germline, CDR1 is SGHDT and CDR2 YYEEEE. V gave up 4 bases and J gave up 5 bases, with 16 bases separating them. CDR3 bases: TGTGCCAGCAGCCCGGGCCTAGGGGACCACGAGCAGTACTTC. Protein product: CASSPGLGDHEQYF.

The chain's CDR3 is CASSSPTGHSYEQYF. CDR3 sequence (DNA): TGTGCCAGCAGCTCACCGACAGGGCACTCCTACGAGCAGTACTTC. The chain employs TRBV28 and TRBJ2-7; 7 bases map to TRBD1. The germline gives CDR1 MDHEN, CDR2 SYDVKM. The CDR3 consists of 15 residues. Losses at the gene ends were 6 bases for V and 0 bases for J; bases not matched to a gene: 8.

CDR3 bases: TGTGCCAGCAGCAAAGAGGTGCTAGCGGGACACTACAATGAGCAGTTCTTC. It yields the protein CASSKEVLAGHYNEQFF. The V gene is TRBV21-1, the J gene TRBJ2-1; the table's TRBD2 call for D was not verified on the DNA. TRBV21-1 has pseudogene status. The CDR3 length is 17 residues.

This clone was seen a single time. CDR3 in amino acids: CASSAGYTYEQYF. For the CDR3, the DNA is TGTGCCAGCAGCGCAGGATACACCTACGAGCAGTACTTC. This rearrangement joins TRBV9 to TRBJ2-7; D unclear. The V and J ends lost 3 bases and 2 bases respectively, with 9 bases between them. CDR1 and CDR2 (germline): SGDLS, YYNGEE. The CDR3 sequence is 13 residues long.

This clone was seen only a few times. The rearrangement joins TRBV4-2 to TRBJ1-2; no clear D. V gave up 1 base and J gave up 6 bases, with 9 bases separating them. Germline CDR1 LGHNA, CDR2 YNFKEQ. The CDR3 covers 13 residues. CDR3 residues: CASSQGGINGYTF. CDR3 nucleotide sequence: TGTGCCAGCAGCCAAGGTGGAATAAATGGCTACACCTTC.

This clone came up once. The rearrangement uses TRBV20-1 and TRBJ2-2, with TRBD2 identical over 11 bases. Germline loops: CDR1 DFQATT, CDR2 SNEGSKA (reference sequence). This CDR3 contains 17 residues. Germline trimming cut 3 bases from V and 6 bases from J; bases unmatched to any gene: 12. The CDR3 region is CSASAPLAGVGAGELFF. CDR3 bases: TGCAGTGCTAGTGCCCCACTAGCGGGAGTTGGGGCCGGGGAGCTGTTTTTT.

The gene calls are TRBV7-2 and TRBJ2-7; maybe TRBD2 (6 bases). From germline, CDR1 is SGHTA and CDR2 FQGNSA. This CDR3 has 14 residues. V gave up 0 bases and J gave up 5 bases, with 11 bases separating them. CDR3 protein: CASSLAGSPNEQYF. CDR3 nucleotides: TGTGCCAGCAGCTTAGCCGGGAGCCCGAACGAGCAGTACTTC.

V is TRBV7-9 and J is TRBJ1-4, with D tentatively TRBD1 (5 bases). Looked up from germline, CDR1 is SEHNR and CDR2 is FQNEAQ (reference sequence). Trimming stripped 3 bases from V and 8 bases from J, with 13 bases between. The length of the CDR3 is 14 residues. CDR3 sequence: CASSLIGAEEKLFF. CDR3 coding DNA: TGTGCCAGCAGCTTGATAGGGGCCGAAGAAAAACTGTTTTTT.

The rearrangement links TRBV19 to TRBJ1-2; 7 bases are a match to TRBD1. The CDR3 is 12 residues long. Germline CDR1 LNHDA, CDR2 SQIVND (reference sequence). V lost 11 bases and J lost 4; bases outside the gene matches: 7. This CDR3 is CAASGTVYGYTF. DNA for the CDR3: TGTGCCGCATCAGGGACAGTCTATGGCTACACCTTC.

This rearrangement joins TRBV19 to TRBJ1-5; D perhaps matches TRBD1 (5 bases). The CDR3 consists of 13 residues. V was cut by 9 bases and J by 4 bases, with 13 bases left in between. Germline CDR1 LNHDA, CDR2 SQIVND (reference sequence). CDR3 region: CASTGTINQPQHF. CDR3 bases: TGTGCCAGCACCGGGACCATTAATCAGCCCCAGCATTTT.

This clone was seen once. As DNA, the CDR3 is TGCGCCAGCAGCTTTAACAGGGAAACTGAAGCTTTCTTT. Encoded protein: CASSFNRETEAFF. The chain employs TRBV5-1 and TRBJ1-1; tentative D call: TRBD1 (6 bases). V dropped 2 bases and J dropped 5 bases, with 10 bases sitting between them. This CDR3 region has 13 residues. CDR1 SGHRS and CDR2 YFSETQ come from the germline V gene.

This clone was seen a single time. The CDR3 sequence is CASRAGGASQPQHF. The CDR3 bases are TGTGCCAGCAGGGCGGGGGGGGCGAGTCAGCCCCAGCATTTT. The chain joins TRBV2 to TRBJ1-5; maybe TRBD1 (6 bases). Trimming cost V 6 bases and J 6 bases, with 15 bases left between them. This CDR3 is built from 14 residues. Germline CDR1 and CDR2: SNHLY and FYNNEI.

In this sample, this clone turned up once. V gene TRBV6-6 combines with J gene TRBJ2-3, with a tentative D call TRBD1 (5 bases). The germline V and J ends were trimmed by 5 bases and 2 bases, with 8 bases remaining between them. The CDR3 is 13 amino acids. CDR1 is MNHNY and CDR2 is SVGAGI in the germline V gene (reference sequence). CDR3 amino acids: CASSQGFTDTQYF. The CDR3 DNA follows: TGTGCCAGCAGTCAGGGCTTCACAGATACGCAGTATTTT.

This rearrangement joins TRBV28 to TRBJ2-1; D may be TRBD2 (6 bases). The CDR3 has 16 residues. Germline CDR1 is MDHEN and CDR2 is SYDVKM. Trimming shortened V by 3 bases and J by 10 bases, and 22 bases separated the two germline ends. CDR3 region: CASSLSGASPPHEQFF. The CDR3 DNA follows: TGTGCCAGCAGTTTGTCGGGAGCCTCCCCCCCCCACGAGCAGTTCTTC.

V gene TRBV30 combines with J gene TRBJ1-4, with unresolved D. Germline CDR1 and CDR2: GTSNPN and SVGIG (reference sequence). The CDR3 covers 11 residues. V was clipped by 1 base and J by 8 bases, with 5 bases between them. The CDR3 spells CAWSAGEKLFF. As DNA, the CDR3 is TGTGCCTGGAGTGCAGGCGAAAAACTGTTTTTT. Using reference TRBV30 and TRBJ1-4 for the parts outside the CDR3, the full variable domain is SQTIHQWPATLVQPVGSPLSLECTVEGTSNPNLYWYRQAAGRGLQLLFYSVGIGQISSEVPQNLSASRPQDRQFILSSKKLLLSDSGFYLCAWSAGEKLFFGSGTQLSVL.

Here the CDR3 DNA reads TGTGCCAGCAGCTTGGACGCGGGAGGGGTCTACAATGAGCAGTTCTTC. This translates into CASSLDAGGVYNEQFF. The chain combines TRBV5-4 with TRBJ2-1; 9 nucleotides match TRBD2. Per germline, CDR1 SGHNT and CDR2 YYREEE (reference sequence). V gave up 0 bases and J gave up 3 bases; unmatched junction bases: 4. The CDR3 spans 16 residues.

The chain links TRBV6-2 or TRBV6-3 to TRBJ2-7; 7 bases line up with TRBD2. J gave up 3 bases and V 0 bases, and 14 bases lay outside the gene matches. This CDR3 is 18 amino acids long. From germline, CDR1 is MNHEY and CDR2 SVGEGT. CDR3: CASSYSLADPAGVYEQYF. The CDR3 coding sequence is TGTGCCAGCAGTTACTCCCTTGCGGACCCTGCGGGAGTCTACGAGCAGTACTTC.